These T cell receptor beta chains were read from a single sample in a study of cytomegalovirus exposure and HLA in healthy donors. TCRdb's table, derived via immunoSEQ multiplex PCR, lists solely in-frame clones and lacks some. The repertoire has about 130,000 clones, 60% to 75% of them found once; the top ten carry approximately 1.6%. The sequencing input was PBMCs. Source of these receptors: a human donor in good health. Each CDR3 is given with its conserved first and last residue. A D gene is named only where the DNA matches it firmly. Size tells how often a clone was seen (once, few, many) or the class of an expanded clone, and some rows leave it out.

size	D	V	J	DNA	CDR3
few	NA	TRBV29-1	TRBJ2-3	TGCAGCGTTGCCCCAGGGACTGCCTCAGATACGCAGTATTTT	CSVAPGTASDTQYF
few	TRBD1	TRBV7-9	TRBJ1-1	TGTGCCAGCAGCGGACAGGGAACTGAAGCTTTCTTT	CASSGQGTEAFF
NA	NA	TRBV9	TRBJ2-1	TGTGCCAGCAGCGTAGGGGTAATAGCGCTTTACAATGAGCAGTTCTTC	CASSVGVIALYNEQFF
NA	TRBD1	TRBV5-5	TRBJ1-5	TGTGCCAGCAGCCGGGACAGTAATCAGCCCCAGCATTTT	CASSRDSNQPQHF
NA	TRBD2	TRBV5-1	TRBJ2-3	TGCGCCAGCAGTTTAGCGGGAGTCGATACGCAGTATTTT	CASSLAGVDTQYF
NA	TRBD2	TRBV29-1	TRBJ2-3	TGCAGCGTTGAACGAGCGGGAGATCTCCAAGATACGCAGTATTTT	CSVERAGDLQDTQYF
NA	TRBD1	TRBV7-7	TRBJ2-1	TGTGCCAGCAGCTTAGCCGGGACAGGGGTTAGCAATGAGCAGTTCTTC	CASSLAGTGVSNEQFF
NA	NA	TRBV15	TRBJ2-5	TGTGCCACCAGCAGTCTCCCGTGGGGAGCCCAGTACTTC	CATSSLPWGAQYF
NA	TRBD2	TRBV28	TRBJ2-3	TGTGCCAGCAGTTCGGGACTATATACGCAGTATTTT	CASSSGLYTQYF
few	NA	TRBV7-3	TRBJ2-7	TGTGCCAGCAGCTTTGGAGGGGCAAATTACGAGCAGTACTTC	CASSFGGANYEQYF
NA	NA	TRBV29-1	TRBJ2-1	TGCAGCGTTGGGGGAGTGGCGGGCGTTTTGCAGTTCTTC	CSVGGVAGVLQFF
few	TRBD1	TRBV12-5	TRBJ2-3	TGTGCTAGTGCTCCTTTACAGGGGGCTTTGGATACGCAGTATTTT	CASAPLQGALDTQYF